This T cell receptor (beta chain) appears in the sequencing data of a study of read filtering for tumor transcriptome and immune sequencing (dated by TCRdb to 2020 to 2022). About the study as a whole: The cohort had about 17 male and 15 or so female patients with a mean age of about 66 years, ranging from roughly 40 to 90. By revised international staging, fewer than ten patients were R-ISS I, about 16 were R-ISS II and 6 or 7 were R-ISS III. After DNase treatment, whole-transcriptome libraries were prepared with the TruSeq RNA Access Library Prep Kit. TCR-region mapped reads per sample ranged from about 4.05 to 11 million with IR-seq versus only about 80 to 1,300 with RNA-seq. Using the same bone marrow samples, the study ran both targeted immune repertoire sequencing and bulk whole-transcriptome sequencing and then compared the TCR repertoires from each method. A main aim was a read-filtering strategy for immune repertoire data, specifically whether clonotypes supported by a single read should be removed.

Starting from around 400 ng RNA, TCR libraries were constructed with the Immunoverse kit using molecular barcoded adaptors that cover the alpha/delta and beta/gamma chains. The same RNA used for transcriptome sequencing was used for TCR library preparation. Sequencing of the TCR libraries was done on an Illumina HiSeq 4000 with 2 x 150 cycles. For the original study's pipeline: Using MiXCR, which included quality filtering and error correction, TCR reads were aligned to human V, D, J and C references and then assembled into CDR3 clonotypes. The tcR package in R was used to analyze clonotype counts and gene usage diversity. For inspection of raw mapping reads, RNA-seq reads were mapped by STAR aligner version 2.5.3a onto GRCh37 of the human genome. To test how sequencing depth affected the clonotypes detected, IR-seq fastq files were randomly downsampled with Seqtk 1.3. TCRdb reprocessed the public reads (quality trimming at Q25 with fastp, clone calling with MiXCR) and kept in-frame beta chains. Each entry is one CDR3 protein sequence, shown with its most common DNA and genes. TCRdb, rather than the study authors, made the V and J calls. Counted in this sample were 25,000 to 35,000 distinct CDR3 sequences; approximately 15% of them appeared once. The ten largest account for just under 45% of the sample.

Each patient had bone marrow sampled at the time of active disease. Bone marrow mononuclear cells were isolated by Ficoll-Hypaque density gradient centrifugation. CD138-negative cells were obtained by negative selection after labeling with CD138 magnetic microbeads on a MACS separator, removing myeloma plasma cells. Flow cytometry with CD138 antibodies on an Attune NxT was used to check how pure the isolated cells were. TRIzol reagent was used to extract total RNA, and a NanoDrop spectrophotometer was used to quantify the extracted RNA. Paired RNA-seq and IR-seq were performed on each patient's CD138-negative bone marrow sample. This clonotype was observed at least ten times. Its recognized antigen is unknown. Per-base qualities were not stored, and no clone one base away is much larger. The germline V gene sets CDR1 to SGDLS and CDR2 to YYNGEE. Trimming removed 4 bases from V and 2 bases from J; the gene matches leave 10 bases unexplained. Measured from the cysteine to the phenylalanine, the CDR3 is 16 residues long. Solely the CDR3 DNA is kept, with 48 bases framed from the first base.

What the research found in general, with its limitations: The correlation between IR-seq and RNA-seq shared clonotype proportions rose when single-read clonotypes were removed. Compared with RNA-seq, IR-seq captured clonotypes at much higher depth and more reliably, and a smaller IR-seq throughput was enough to identify most shared clonotypes. In IR-seq, around 85% of clonotypes but approximately 3.6% of total reads were represented by single-read clonotypes, whereas in RNA-seq, about 76% of clonotypes and more than 35% of reads were represented by single-read clonotypes. The sorted CD138-negative fraction was a mixed bone marrow immune population, not purified T cells.

The sequenced material came from a population of CD138-negative cells sorted from bone marrow. What this sample's cell subset or site label stands for: bone marrow mononuclear cells depleted of CD138+ plasma/myeloma cells by negative magnetic selection. The chain couples TRBV9 to TRBJ2-3, with 7 middle bases fitting TRBD2. The TCR sequence derives from a donor over 35 with multiple myeloma. CDR3 region: CASSLGAGVTTDTQYF. The nucleotide sequence is given as TGTGCCAGCAGCCTTGGGGCGGGAGTTACCACAGATACGCAGTATTTT.